This TCR beta chain was sequenced in a study of control samples from healthy donors and cancer patients (dated by TCRdb to the early 2020s). A distance of 11 bases separates the germline ends of V and J, which lose 7 bases and 8 bases respectively. Including the terminal cysteine and phenylalanine, the CDR3 comprises 11 residues. Left in the record is the CDR3 DNA by itself, 33 bases read in frame from the first base. From a lookup of the germline V gene, CDR1 and CDR2 are SNHLY and FYNNEI. Library prep was done by the immunoSEQ multiplex PCR assay. Held by TCRdb, this immuneACCESS table contains in-frame sequences only and omits some clones. Under half of the omission traces to an unresolved V gene where checked; the cause of the rest is unknown. For this sample there are about 130,000 clones; over 75% appear just once. The ten largest account for around 1.8% of the sample. Points on this clone: The target of this receptor is not known. Per-nucleotide qualities are absent, and no much larger clonotype sits a single base away.

Sequenced: blood. This clonotype originated in a man aged 18-30 years in good health. In this chain, TRBV2 is recombined with TRBJ1-2; perhaps TRBD1 is the D gene, with 5 bases matching. The CDR3 here reads CASTLGAGYTF. The nucleotide sequence is TGTGCCAGCACCCTCGGGGCGGGCTACACCTTC.